Listed here are 2 T cell receptor beta chains from one sample, sequenced in a study of cytomegalovirus exposure and HLA in healthy donors. Using immunoSEQ multiplex PCR, the repertoire was profiled, and TCRdb retains in-frame clones only, with some absent. Counted here are fewer than 350,000 clones, around nine tenths occurring once; the ten biggest clones make up approximately 0.95%. Sequencing was carried out using PBMCs. The receptors here all came from a young woman in good health and CMV-seronegative.

This rearrangement joins TRBV28 to TRBJ1-1, with 8 positions matching TRBD1. CDR1 and CDR2 (germline): MDHEN, SYDVKM. The CDR3 length is 15 residues. Losses at the gene ends were 1 base for V and 4 bases for J; bases not matched to a gene: 5. CDR3 loop: CASSLFHRGSTEAFF. In nucleotides, the CDR3 is TGTGCCAGCAGTTTATTCCACAGGGGGAGCACTGAAGCTTTCTTT.

This chain uses TRBV6-6 with TRBJ1-2; D gene ambiguous. Germline CDR1 is MNHNY and CDR2 is SVGAGI (reference sequence). The CDR3 is 14 amino acids. V was trimmed by 5 bases and J by 5 bases, leaving 15 bases between them. The CDR3 here is CASSGRPTEYGYTF. The CDR3 nucleotides read TGTGCCAGCAGTGGTCGTCCGACTGAGTATGGCTACACCTTC.